Shown below are 29 T cell receptor beta chains from a single sample sequenced in a study of tumor-infiltrating lymphocytes in primary liver carcinoma. A primer in the constant region served to generate TCR beta cDNA from approximately 460 ng of total RNA. Libraries of TCR beta came from three nested multiplex PCR rounds with slightly modified ARM-PCR. Researchers ran the first two PCR rounds for roughly 11 cycles each with TRBV1-TRBV30 forward primers and a C-beta reverse primer. TCRdb processed the multiplex PCR reads anew with MiXCR; each CDR3 protein has one entry. The sample shows 100,000 to 150,000 distinct CDR3 sequences, about 59% of them seen only once. Between roughly 20 and 33 mg of unsorted bulk tissue served as the source from which RNA and DNA were co-extracted. The sequencing input was liver tumor tissue from sampling region 1. The subset: tumor region T1, superior pole. Source of these receptors: a woman aged 55-70 years with primary liver carcinoma and hepatitis B virus infection.

Turning to this clonotype: One junction end does not reproduce the germline sequence, and a read error may be involved. The chain employs TRBV12-3 or TRBV12-4 and TRBJ2-2; D tentatively reads TRBD1 or TRBD2 (5 bases each). CDR3 length equals 15 residues. The CDR3 coding sequence is TGTGCCAGCAGTTTCTGGGGCGGTAACATCGGGGAGCTGTTTTTC. Its translation: CASSFWGGNIGELFF.

Of note for this clonotype: A clone one base away is much larger, so this may be a read error. This chain links TRBV14 with TRBJ2-2, with D hard to call. Trimming removed 3 bases from V and 10 bases from J, with 9 bases in between. There are 12 residues in the CDR3. Germline values: CDR1 SGHDN, CDR2 FVKESK. The CDR3 DNA reads TGTGCCAGCAGCCACCAGGCCGAGGAGCTGTTTTTT. Its protein product is CASSHQAEELFF.

The chain recombines TRBV28 with TRBJ1-2; D ambiguous. The CDR3 spans 11 residues. Looked up from germline, CDR1 is MDHEN and CDR2 is SYDVKM. V dropped 4 bases and J dropped 5 bases, with 5 bases sitting between them. Written as DNA, the CDR3 is TGTGCCAGCAGTTCATCATATGGCTACACCTTC. Its protein is CASSSSYGYTF.

As concerns this clonotype: A much larger clone is a single base away; this may be a read error. The CDR3 does not close with the conserved phenylalanine or tryptophan, likely indicating a read error. This chain uses TRBV6-5 with TRBJ2-2; D remains unclear. Per germline, CDR1 MNHEY and CDR2 SVGAGI. Trimming took 2 bases from V and 0 from J, leaving 1 base between them. The CDR3 loop spans 13 amino acids. As DNA, the CDR3 is TGTGCCAGCAGTTACACGAACACCGGGGAGCTGTTTTCT. Translated, it gives CASSYTNTGELFS.

V usage is TRBV29-1 and J usage is TRBJ2-3, with D unresolved. The CDR3 is 13 residues long. The germline V gene has CDR1 SQVTM and CDR2 ANQGSEA. The CDR3 DNA sequence: TGCGGCGCCACCTATTCCTTCATAGATACGCAGTATTTT. Its protein product is CGATYSFIDTQYF.

This clonotype was found once. One junction end does not reproduce the germline sequence, and a read error may be involved. The chain recombines TRBV11-2 with TRBJ2-5, with D maybe TRBD2 (6 bases). This CDR3 is built from 15 residues. Germline V gives CDR1 SGHAT, CDR2 FQNNGV. The CDR3 sequence: CASSRTRRDQESQYF. CDR3 bases: TGTGCCAGCAGTCGGACAAGGAGGGACCAAGAGAGCCAGTACTTC.

This clonotype was seen a handful of times. A single base separates this from a much larger clone, so it may be a read error. The chain carries TRBV5-6 and TRBJ2-7, with D unclear. CDR1 SGHDT and CDR2 YYEEEE come from the germline V gene. The CDR3 runs 13 residues. The CDR3 loop reads CACSLDRTYEQYF. As DNA, the CDR3 is TGTGCCTGCAGCTTGGATAGGACCTACGAGCAGTACTTC.

Concerning this clonotype: A much larger clone sits a single nucleotide away, making a read error possible. V and J are TRBV10-2 and TRBJ2-1; D remains unclear. Germline V gives CDR1 WSHSY, CDR2 SAAADI. The CDR3 loop spans 12 amino acids. In nucleotides, the CDR3 is TGCGCCAGCGGGTCCCGTAGGGATGAGCAGCTCTTC. Translation gives CASGSRRDEQLF.

As concerns this clonotype: Given the absence of the conserved phenylalanine or tryptophan at the CDR3 end, a read error is likely. The rearrangement links TRBV4-2 to TRBJ2-1, with 8 nucleotides matching TRBD2. This CDR3 comprises 15 residues. Germline V gene data show CDR1 as LGHNA and CDR2 as YNFKEQ. Here the CDR3 reads CANSQDRTSLNEQFL. The CDR3 DNA sequence: TGTGCCAACAGCCAAGATAGGACTAGCCTCAATGAGCAGTTCCTC.

As regards this clonotype: This may come from a read error, since a much larger clone is one base off. The genes are TRBV10-3 and TRBJ1-1; perhaps TRBD1 as D (5 bases). Germline lookup yields CDR1 ENHRY and CDR2 SYGVKD. This CDR3 is 13 amino acids long. Trimming left V 7 bases short and J 1 base short, with 10 bases between. CDR3 region: CAITRDGNTEAFF. The CDR3 DNA follows: TGTGCCATCACCCGGGACGGGAACACTGAAGCTTTCTTT.

V is TRBV6-6 and J is TRBJ2-7; D may be TRBD2 (7 bases). Germline CDR1 and CDR2: MNHNY and SVGAGI (reference sequence). This CDR3 has 12 residues. Trimming took off 8 bases at V and 11 bases at J, with 19 bases between the two ends. The CDR3 loop reads CASLGGPGAEYF. For the CDR3, the DNA is TGTGCCAGCCTCGGGGGGCCGGGGGCTGAGTACTTC.

This clonotype was counted many times. The J gene is TRBJ1-1, the V gene TRBV10-2; D gene uncertain. Trimming cost V 7 bases and J 1 base, with 10 bases left between them. CDR3 size: 13 residues. Germline lookup yields CDR1 WSHSY and CDR2 SAAADI. The CDR3 protein is CASTPSGNTEAFF. In DNA form, the CDR3 reads TGCGCCAGCACCCCCAGTGGGAACACTGAAGCTTTCTTT.

This clonotype was recorded at least ten times. CDR3 residues: CASSTRQTNTEAFF. In DNA, the CDR3 is TGTGCCAGCAGCACACGACAGACTAACACTGAAGCTTTCTTT. The chain couples TRBV5-8 to TRBJ1-1; possibly TRBD1 for D (5 bases). CDR3 length: 14 residues. Germline-derived CDR1 and CDR2 are SGHTS and YDEGEE. Trimming took off 4 bases at V and 2 bases at J, with 12 bases between the two ends. The variable domain in full, completed from reference TRBV5-8 and TRBJ1-1, reads EAGVTQSPTHLIKTRGQQATLRCSPISGHTSVYWYQQALGLGLQFLLWYDEGEERNRGNFPPRFSGRQFPNYSSELNVNALELEDSALYLCASSTRQTNTEAFFGQGTRLTVV.

Remarks on this clonotype: Given a much more abundant clone one base away, this may be a read error. The chain employs TRBV12-3 or TRBV12-4 and TRBJ2-6; 7 nucleotides agree with TRBD1. The CDR3 has 17 amino acids. The CDR3 region has the DNA TGTGCCAGCAGAAGGACAGGTTCCCCTACCGGGGCCGACGTCCTGACTTTC. It encodes CASRRTGSPTGADVLTF.

Remarks on this clonotype: A much larger clone lies one base from this, so it may be a read error. V and J are TRBV29-1 and TRBJ2-1, with D hard to call. This CDR3 is built from 14 residues. Between the trimmed V and J ends, which lost 5 bases and 0 bases, there was a span of 11 bases. The germline V gene encodes CDR1 SQVTM and CDR2 ANQGSEA. As DNA, the CDR3 is TGCAGCGTTTCCCGGCCCAGCTCCTACAATGAGCAGTTCTTC. This codes for CSVSRPSSYNEQFF.

Turning to this clonotype: A much larger clonotype is one base distant, so this may be a read error. The rearrangement joins TRBV6-1 to TRBJ2-5; D gene uncertain. Germline loops: CDR1 MNHNS, CDR2 SASEGT. The CDR3 is 13 residues long. Trimming stripped 5 bases from V and 1 base from J, with 8 bases between. Written as DNA, the CDR3 is TGTGCCAGCAGTTATGACGCCCAAGAGACCCAGTACTTC. It is translated as CASSYDAQETQYF.

Notes on this clonotype: One end of the junction varies from germline; a read error may be responsible. The chain recombines TRBV6-1 with TRBJ1-1; 7 nucleotides align to TRBD1. From germline, CDR1 is MNHNS and CDR2 SASEGT. CDR3 length: 15 amino acids. The CDR3 DNA is TGTGCCTGCAGTGATAAAGGGACAGTGATCACTGAAGCTTTCTTT. The encoded protein is CACSDKGTVITEAFF.

Concerning this clonotype itself: One junction end disagrees with the germline gene, perhaps due to a read error. The chain joins TRBV11-2 to TRBJ2-2; possible D gene TRBD2, 5 bases. This CDR3 has 15 amino acids. Germline lookup yields CDR1 SGHAT and CDR2 FQNNGV. CDR3 amino acids: CASSPPQAPTGELFF. For the CDR3, the DNA is TGTGCCAGCAGCCCTCCGCAAGCTCCGACCGGGGAGTTGTTTTTT.

For this clonotype: At one end, the junction sequence differs from germline, possibly due to a read error. This chain joins TRBV11-2 and TRBJ2-1, with D possibly TRBD2 on 5 matching bases. Germline V gives CDR1 SGHAT, CDR2 FQNNGV. The CDR3 has 16 residues. The CDR3 here is CARSTLLASSYNEQFF. As DNA, the CDR3 is TGTGCCAGGAGCACCCTTCTAGCCAGCTCCTATAATGAGCAGTTCTTC.

This clonotype was counted a single time. Compared with germline, one end of the junction differs, possibly owing to a read error. The chain combines TRBV10-3 with TRBJ1-1; 7 bases fit TRBD1. This CDR3 comprises 15 residues. Germline V CDR1 and CDR2: ENHRY, SYGVKD. CDR3 region: CVITRGTAMNSEAFF. Written as DNA, the CDR3 is TGTGTCATCACGAGAGGGACAGCTATGAACAGTGAAGCTTTCTTT.

Turning to this clonotype: No conserved phenylalanine or tryptophan is present at the end of the CDR3, so a read error is the likely explanation. The chain employs TRBV14 and TRBJ1-1; tentative D call: TRBD1 (5 bases). The germline CDR1 and CDR2 sequences are SGHDN and FVKESK. V lost 0 bases, J lost 2 bases, and 13 bases lay in between. CDR3 length equals 16 residues. CDR3 DNA: TGTGCCAGCAGCCAAGACAGGGACTGGGGAAACACTGAAGCTTTCTCT. Protein: CASSQDRDWGNTEAFS.

In the case of this clonotype: This may be a read error, as it is one base from a much larger clone. The rearrangement uses TRBV12-3 or TRBV12-4 and TRBJ1-2; D is undetermined. The CDR3 loop spans 13 amino acids. V was cut by 7 bases and J by 3 bases, with 12 bases left in between. The CDR3: CASNQQDYYGYTF. The CDR3 nucleotides are TGTGCCAGCAACCAGCAGGACTACTATGGCTACACCTTC.

Of note for this clonotype: A much larger clone lies a single base off, so this may be a read error. CDR3 amino acids: CASSDLAGSTNEKLFF. The CDR3 region has the DNA TGTGCCAGCAGTGACCTCGCTGGGTCAACTAATGAAAAACTGTTTTTT. The chain couples TRBV6-1 to TRBJ1-4, with D hard to call. This CDR3 contains 16 residues. The germline gives CDR1 MNHNS, CDR2 SASEGT. The V gene lost 3 bases and the J gene lost 0 bases, with 11 bases spanning the gap.

The chain employs TRBV2 and TRBJ2-1; unclear D gene. The CDR3 contains 14 residues. Trimming removed 4 bases from V and 2 bases from J, with 9 bases in between. CDR1 and CDR2 (germline): SNHLY, FYNNEI. The CDR3: CASSGVSAYNEQFF. The CDR3 bases are TGTGCCAGCAGTGGCGTCAGCGCCTACAATGAGCAGTTCTTC.

The chain combines TRBV11-2 with TRBJ2-3; 8 bases agree with TRBD2. The germline V gene has CDR1 SGHAT and CDR2 FQNNGV. This CDR3 has 17 amino acids. Losses at the gene ends were 3 bases for V and 4 bases for J; bases not matched to a gene: 12. The CDR3 region is CASSLGRLAYTSDTQYF. The CDR3, as DNA: TGTGCCAGCAGCTTGGGGAGACTAGCGTACACGTCAGATACGCAGTATTTT.

Regarding this clonotype: Since the CDR3 does not end with the conserved phenylalanine or tryptophan, this likely comes from a read error. The genes are TRBV6-6 and TRBJ2-7, with D hard to call. Germline V gives CDR1 MNHNY, CDR2 SVGAGI (reference sequence). The CDR3 loop spans 14 amino acids. V dropped 0 bases and J dropped 4 bases, with 10 bases sitting between them. The CDR3 reads CASSYSGSRYEQYS. CDR3 coding DNA: TGTGCCAGCAGTTACTCGGGTTCTCGGTACGAGCAGTACTCC.

Ten or more counts support this clonotype. One end of the junction varies from germline; a read error may be responsible. This chain connects TRBV5-1 to TRBJ2-1; tentatively, D is TRBD1 (5 bases). The CDR3 runs to 12 residues. The V gene's germline CDR1 is SGHRS and CDR2 YFSETQ. CDR3 sequence reads: CASSLDGPEGVF. The DNA for the CDR3 is TGCGCCAGCAGCTTGGACGGGCCCGAAGGGGTCTTC. Based on the CDR3 plus reference TRBV5-1 and TRBJ2-1, the full variable domain is KAGVTQTPRYLIKTRGQQVTLSCSPISGHRSVSWYQQTPGQGLQFLFEYFSETQRNKGNFPGRFSGRQFSNSRSEMNVSTLELGDSALYLCASSLDGPEGVFGPGTRLTVL.

For this clonotype: This may be a read error, as it is one base from a much larger clone. V and J are TRBV5-1 and TRBJ2-3, with 7 bases identical to TRBD2. CDR1 and CDR2 from the germline V gene are SGHRS and YFSETQ. The CDR3 is 16 amino acids. CDR3 loop: CASNLLAGAVPDTQYF. CDR3 nucleotide sequence: TGCGCCAGCAACTTGTTGGCGGGAGCCGTCCCAGATACGCAGTATTTT. Based on the CDR3 plus reference TRBV5-1 and TRBJ2-3, the full variable domain is KAGVTQTPRYLIKTRGQQVTLSCSPISGHRSVSWYQQTPGQGLQFLFEYFSETQRNKGNFPGRFSGRQFSNSRSEMNVSTLELGDSALYLCASNLLAGAVPDTQYFGPGTRLTVL.

A single count supports this clonotype. The chain combines TRBV6-5 with TRBJ2-1; 8 positions agree with TRBD2. CDR1 and CDR2 (germline): MNHEY, SVGAGI. Losses at the gene ends were 7 bases for V and 8 bases for J; bases not matched to a gene: 19. This CDR3 has 17 amino acids. The CDR3 sequence is CASIVGGGRRGRDEQFF. Written as DNA, the CDR3 is TGTGCCAGCATAGTCGGGGGGGGCAGAAGAGGTAGGGATGAGCAGTTCTTC.